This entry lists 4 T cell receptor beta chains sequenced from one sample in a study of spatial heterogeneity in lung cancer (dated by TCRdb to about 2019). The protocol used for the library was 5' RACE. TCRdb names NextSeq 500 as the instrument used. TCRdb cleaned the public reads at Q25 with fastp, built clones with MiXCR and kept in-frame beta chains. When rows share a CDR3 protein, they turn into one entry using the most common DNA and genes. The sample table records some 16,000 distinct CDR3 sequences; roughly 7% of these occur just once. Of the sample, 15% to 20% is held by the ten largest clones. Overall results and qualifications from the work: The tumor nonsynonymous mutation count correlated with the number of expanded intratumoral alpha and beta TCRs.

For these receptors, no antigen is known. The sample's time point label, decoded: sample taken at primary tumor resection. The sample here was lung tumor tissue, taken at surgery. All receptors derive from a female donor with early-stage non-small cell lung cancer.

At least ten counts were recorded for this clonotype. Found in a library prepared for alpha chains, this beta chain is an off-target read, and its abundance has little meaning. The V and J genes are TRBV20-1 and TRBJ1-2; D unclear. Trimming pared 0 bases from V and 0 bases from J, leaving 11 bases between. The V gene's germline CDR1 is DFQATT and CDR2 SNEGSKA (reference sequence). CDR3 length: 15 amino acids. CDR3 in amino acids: CSAREGGRSNYGYTF. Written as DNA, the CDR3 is TGCAGTGCTAGAGAGGGAGGTCGGTCTAACTATGGCTACACCTTC.

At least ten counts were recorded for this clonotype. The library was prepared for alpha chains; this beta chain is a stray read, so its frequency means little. The DNA for the CDR3 is TGTGCCTGGAGGGGAGAAGTAGCGGGGGCGTGGGACATTCAGTACTTC. Translating gives CAWRGEVAGAWDIQYF. The chain has TRBV30 and TRBJ2-4, with 9 positions matching TRBD2. This CDR3 spans 16 amino acids. V lost 3 bases and J lost 8; bases outside the gene matches: 14. Germline CDR1 GTSNPN, CDR2 SVGIG (reference sequence).

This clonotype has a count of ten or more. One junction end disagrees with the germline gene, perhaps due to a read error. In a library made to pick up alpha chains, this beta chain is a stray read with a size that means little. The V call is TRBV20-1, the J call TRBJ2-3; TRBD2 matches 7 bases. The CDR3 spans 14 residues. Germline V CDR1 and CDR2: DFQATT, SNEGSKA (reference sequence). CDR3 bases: TGTGGAGCGGGGAAAGTTGGGAGCACAGATACGCAGTATTTT. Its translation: CGAGKVGSTDTQYF.

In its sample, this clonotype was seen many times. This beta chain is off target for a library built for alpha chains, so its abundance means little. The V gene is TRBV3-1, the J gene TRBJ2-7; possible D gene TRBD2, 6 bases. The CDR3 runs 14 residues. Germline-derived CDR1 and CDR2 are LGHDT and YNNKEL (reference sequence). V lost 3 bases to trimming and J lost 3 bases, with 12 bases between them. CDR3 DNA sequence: TGTGCCAGCAGCCACTCTTCCGGGGGCTACGAGCAGTACTTC. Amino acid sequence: CASSHSSGGYEQYF.